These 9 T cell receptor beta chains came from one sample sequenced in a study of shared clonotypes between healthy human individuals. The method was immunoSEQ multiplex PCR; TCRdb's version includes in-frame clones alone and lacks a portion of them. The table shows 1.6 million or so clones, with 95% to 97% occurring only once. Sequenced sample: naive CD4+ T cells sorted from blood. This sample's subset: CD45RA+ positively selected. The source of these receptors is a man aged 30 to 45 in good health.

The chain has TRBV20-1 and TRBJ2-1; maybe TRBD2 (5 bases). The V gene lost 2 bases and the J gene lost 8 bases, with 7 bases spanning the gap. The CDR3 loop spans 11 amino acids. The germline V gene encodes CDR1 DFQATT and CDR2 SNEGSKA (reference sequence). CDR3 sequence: CSARRGDEQFF. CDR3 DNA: TGCAGTGCTAGACGGGGAGATGAGCAGTTCTTC.

For the CDR3, the DNA is TGTGCCAGCCAAGGGGGCCTAAGGGAAAAACTGTTTTTT. Protein product: CASQGGLREKLFF. The J gene is TRBJ1-4, the V gene TRBV7-9; 7 bases align to TRBD1. The junction had 8 bases not matched to a gene; V was cut back by 8 bases and J by 8 bases. Germline V lookup: CDR1 SEHNR, CDR2 FQNEAQ (reference sequence). The CDR3 is made up of 13 amino acids.

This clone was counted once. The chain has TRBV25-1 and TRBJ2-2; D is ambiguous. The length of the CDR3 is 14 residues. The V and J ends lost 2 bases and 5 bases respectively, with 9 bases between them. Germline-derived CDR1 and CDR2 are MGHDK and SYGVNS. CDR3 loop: CASSEKLLTGELFF. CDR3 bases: TGTGCCAGCAGTGAAAAGCTGTTGACCGGGGAGCTGTTTTTT.

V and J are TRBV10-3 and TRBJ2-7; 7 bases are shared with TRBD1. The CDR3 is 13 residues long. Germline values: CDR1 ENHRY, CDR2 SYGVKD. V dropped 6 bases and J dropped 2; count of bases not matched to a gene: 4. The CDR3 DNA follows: TGTGCCATCAGCTGGGGACAGACCTACGAGCAGTACTTC. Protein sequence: CAISWGQTYEQYF.

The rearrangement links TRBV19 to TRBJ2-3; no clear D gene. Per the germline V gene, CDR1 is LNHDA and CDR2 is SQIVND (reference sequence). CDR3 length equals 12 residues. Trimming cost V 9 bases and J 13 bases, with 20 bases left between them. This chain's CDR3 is CASWSLGSRKYF. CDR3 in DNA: TGTGCCAGCTGGTCCTTAGGGTCTAGAAAGTATTTT.

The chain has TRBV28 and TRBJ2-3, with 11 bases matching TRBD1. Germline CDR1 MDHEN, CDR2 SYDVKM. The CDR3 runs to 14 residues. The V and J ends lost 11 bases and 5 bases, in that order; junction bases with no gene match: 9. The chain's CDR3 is CAGAGTGGGDTQYF. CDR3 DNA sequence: TGTGCCGGGGCCGGGACAGGGGGAGGAGATACGCAGTATTTT.

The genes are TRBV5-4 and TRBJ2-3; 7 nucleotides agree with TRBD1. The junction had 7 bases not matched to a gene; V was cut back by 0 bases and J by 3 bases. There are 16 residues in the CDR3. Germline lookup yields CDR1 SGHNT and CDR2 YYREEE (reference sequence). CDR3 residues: CASSLVNRGSTDTQYF. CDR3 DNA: TGTGCCAGCAGCTTGGTTAACAGGGGTAGTACAGATACGCAGTATTTT.

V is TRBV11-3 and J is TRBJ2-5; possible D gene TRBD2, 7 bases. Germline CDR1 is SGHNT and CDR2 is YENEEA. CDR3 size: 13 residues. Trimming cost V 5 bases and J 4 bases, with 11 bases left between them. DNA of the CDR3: TGTGCCAGCAGCGGGGGGGCCGGAGAGACCCAGTACTTC. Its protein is CASSGGAGETQYF.

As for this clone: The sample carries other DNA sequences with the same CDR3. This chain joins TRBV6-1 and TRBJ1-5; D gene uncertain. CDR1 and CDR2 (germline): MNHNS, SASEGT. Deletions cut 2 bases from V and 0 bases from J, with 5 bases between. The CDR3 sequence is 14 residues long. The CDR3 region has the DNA TGTGCCAGCAGTGAAAGATATAGCAATCAGCCCCAGCATTTT. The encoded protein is CASSERYSNQPQHF.